Listed here are 6 T cell receptor beta chains from one sample, sequenced in a study of Ad26.COV2.S vaccination and SARS-CoV-2 variants. Only in-frame clones appear in the TCRdb table, and some are missing; sequencing was by immunoSEQ multiplex PCR. The sample contains 440,000 or so clones, about 92% of which appear only once. Treatment in this sample: about 20 received Ad26.COV2.S at low or high dose, single or two shots; about 5 received placebo; per-sample allocation not given. Sample collection was performed on day 63 after the first vaccine or placebo injection. Source: peripheral blood, taken in a trial of Ad26.COV2.S vaccine versus placebo. The receptors were sampled from a person between 18 and 59 years old who received the Ad26.COV2.S COVID-19 vaccine or a placebo.

V usage is TRBV9 and J usage is TRBJ2-7, with TRBD2 matching over 9 bases. The CDR3 runs 15 residues. J lost 3 bases, V lost 4 bases, and 8 bases had no gene match. Per germline, CDR1 SGDLS and CDR2 YYNGEE. The CDR3 here is CASSPLTSGFYEQYF. In nucleotides, the CDR3 is TGTGCCAGCAGCCCGTTGACTAGCGGATTCTACGAGCAGTACTTC.

The chain carries TRBV5-4 and TRBJ2-1; 13 positions match TRBD2. The CDR3 length is 16 residues. Germline V gene sequence: CDR1 SGHNT, CDR2 YYREEE (reference sequence). J lost 4 bases, V lost 0 bases, and 1 base had no gene match. As DNA, the CDR3 is TGTGCCAGCAGCTTGGGGACTAGCGGGGGTTACAATGAGCAGTTCTTC. Amino acids: CASSLGTSGGYNEQFF.

V gene TRBV6-1 combines with J gene TRBJ1-5; no reliable D call. Germline lookup yields CDR1 MNHNS and CDR2 SASEGT. Trimming shortened V by 3 bases and J by 5 bases, and 8 bases separated the two germline ends. This CDR3 contains 13 residues. CDR3 nucleotide sequence: TGTGCCAGCAGTGAGGGGATCGATCAGCCCCAGCATTTT. Translation gives CASSEGIDQPQHF.

The V gene is TRBV6-2 or TRBV6-3, the J gene TRBJ2-1, with TRBD2 matching 8 bases. V lost 4 bases and J lost 8; bases outside the gene matches: 7. Germline values: CDR1 MNHEY, CDR2 SVGEGT. The CDR3 has 14 amino acids. CDR3 nucleotide sequence: TGTGCCAGCAGTTTCTCGGGACTAGAGTATGAGCAGTTCTTC. Protein: CASSFSGLEYEQFF.

Comments on this clone: Without the conserved terminal phenylalanine or tryptophan, this CDR3 likely stems from a read error. No DNA is shown, since the ends of the CDR3 on it are uncertain; the CDR3 is the one TCRdb lists. This sequence joins TRBV5-5 and TRBJ2-4; the table's TRBD1 call for D was not verified on the DNA. CDR1 and CDR2 from the germline V gene are SGHKS and YYEKEE (reference sequence). The CDR3 is 13 residues long, counting both termini. The CDR3 sequence: CASSGIDRGPLMV.

The rearrangement uses TRBV13 and TRBJ2-1; TRBD2 matches at 7 bases. Germline values: CDR1 PRHDT, CDR2 FYEKMQ (reference sequence). The CDR3 extends over 18 amino acids. The V segment lost 0 bases and the J segment 0 bases; nucleotides outside the gene matches: 8. DNA for the CDR3: TGTGCCAGCAGCTTAGGGCGGGAGCTACCGAGCTCCTACAATGAGCAGTTCTTC. Translating it yields CASSLGRELPSSYNEQFF.